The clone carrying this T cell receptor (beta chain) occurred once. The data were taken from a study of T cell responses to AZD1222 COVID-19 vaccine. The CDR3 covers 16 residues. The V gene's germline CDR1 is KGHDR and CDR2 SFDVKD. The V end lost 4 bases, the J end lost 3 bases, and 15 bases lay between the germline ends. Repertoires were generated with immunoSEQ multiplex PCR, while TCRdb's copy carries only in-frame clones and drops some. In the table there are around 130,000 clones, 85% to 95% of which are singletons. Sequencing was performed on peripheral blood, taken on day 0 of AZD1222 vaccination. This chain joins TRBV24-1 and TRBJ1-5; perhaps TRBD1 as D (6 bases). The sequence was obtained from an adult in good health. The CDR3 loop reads CATSDARGPDNQPQHF. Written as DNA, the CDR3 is TGTGCCACCAGTGACGCACGGGGGCCGGACAATCAGCCCCAGCATTTT.